This T cell receptor beta chain was identified in a study of T cells in localized non-small cell lung cancer (TCRdb year 2020). General notes on the study: Comparing tumors with uninvolved tumor-adjacent lungs, the study looked at the T cell repertoires of 220 or so patients with early-stage NSCLC. The cohort consisted of 236 treatment-naive NSCLC patients whose localized lung tumors had been resected. The mean age of the NSCLC patients was around 65 years, with 130 or so men and over 100 women. General conclusions and limits of the study: A median of about 50 of the top 100 tumor clones turned up in the paired uninvolved adjacent lung, and roughly 30 of those clones also ranked among the top 100 of that same adjacent lung. Higher blood T cell density associated with longer overall survival, while higher adjacent-lung clonality associated with shorter survival. Because multi-region tumor sequencing was not performed, intratumor heterogeneity could not be ruled out. Because of the exploratory design, TCR variables were selected using unadjusted p-values without false-discovery rate correction. The highest T cell clonality was observed in uninvolved tumor-adjacent lung, where clonality exceeded that of tumor, suggesting that antigenic responses were more focused in uninvolved tumor-adjacent lung.

The immunoSEQ Assay was used to sequence TCR beta CDR3 regions from DNA. The original pipeline was this. T cell density was computed as TCR beta template counts normalized to usable DNA estimated by amplifying housekeeping genes. The preseqR package was used to estimate richness by extrapolating to 400,000 templates for PBMC samples and to 120,000 templates for tissue samples. Clonality was taken to be one minus Pielou's evenness. Differential abundance testing on productive amino-acid clonotypes, with a minimum total count of 5 and an alpha of 0.1, was used to identify tissue-enriched TCRs. Repertoire overlap between compartments was quantified with the Jaccard Index and Morisita Overlap Index. GLIPH grouped TCR beta CDR3s together with public tetramer-defined viral CDR3s, and a viral motif had to include at least three viral sequences and show V-gene enrichment. The immuneACCESS repertoire file appears here via TCRdb, limited to in-frame rearrangements. These files lack a portion of the clones; in checked studies, under half of the deficit traces to unresolved V genes, and the cause of the others is not known. V and J calls and clone size are copied from that table; D and trimming were computed from the DNA. In all, the sample holds over a thousand clones, and about 24% of those were seen once. About 10% of the sample rests with the top ten.

This clone turned up a few times. This receptor's antigen is unknown. No much larger clone is present one base from it, and per-base qualities are unavailable. The germline V gene (reference sequence) gives CDR1 as LNHDA and CDR2 as SQIVND. Trimming at the junction amounts to 6 bases on V and 0 bases on J, and the germline ends lie 14 bases apart. The CDR3 runs 15 amino acids, cysteine and phenylalanine included. The sequence is cut down to CDR3 DNA, 45 bases in frame from base 1. At diagnosis, peripheral blood, uninvolved tumor-adjacent lung and tumor were collected and stored as a combination of fresh-frozen and FFPE material.

The receptor's source is a male donor aged 60 or over with stage I lung adenocarcinoma. The sequence joins TRBV19 to TRBJ1-1, with the identity of the D gene unclear. Sequencing used lung tumor tissue, obtained before any cancer treatment. The nucleotide sequence is TGTGCCAGTAGACCAGTTCCAGGCCTGAACACTGAAGCTTTCTTT. This encodes CASRPVPGLNTEAFF. With the portions outside the CDR3 filled from the reference TRBV19 and TRBJ1-1 genes, the complete variable region becomes DGGITQSPKYLFRKEGQNVTLSCEQNLNHDAMYWYRQDPGQGLRLIYYSQIVNDFQKGDIAEGYSVSREKKESFPLTVTSAQKNPTAFYLCASRPVPGLNTEAFFGQGTRLTVV.